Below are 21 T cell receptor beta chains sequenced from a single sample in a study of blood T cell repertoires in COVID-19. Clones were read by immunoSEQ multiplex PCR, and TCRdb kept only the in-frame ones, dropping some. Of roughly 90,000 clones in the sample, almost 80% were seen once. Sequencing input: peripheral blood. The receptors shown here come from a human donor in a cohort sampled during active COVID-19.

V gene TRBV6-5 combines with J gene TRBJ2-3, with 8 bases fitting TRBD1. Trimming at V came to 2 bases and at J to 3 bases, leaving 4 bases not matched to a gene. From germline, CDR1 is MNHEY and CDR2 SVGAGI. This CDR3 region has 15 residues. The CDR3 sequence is CASSYLGQGTDTQYF. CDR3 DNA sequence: TGTGCCAGCAGTTACCTAGGACAGGGAACAGATACGCAGTATTTT.

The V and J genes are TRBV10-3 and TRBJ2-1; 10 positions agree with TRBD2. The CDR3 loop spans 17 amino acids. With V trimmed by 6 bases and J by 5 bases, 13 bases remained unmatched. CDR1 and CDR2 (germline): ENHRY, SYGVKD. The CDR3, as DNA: TGTGCCATCAGCCCCCTCGGAGCGGGAGGGCCAGACAATGAGCAGTTCTTC. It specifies CAISPLGAGGPDNEQFF.

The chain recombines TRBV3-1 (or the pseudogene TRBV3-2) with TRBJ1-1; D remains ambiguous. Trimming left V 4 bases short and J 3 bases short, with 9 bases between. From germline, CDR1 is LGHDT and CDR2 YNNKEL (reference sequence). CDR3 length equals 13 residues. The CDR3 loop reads CASSLTRDTEAFF. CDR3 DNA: TGTGCCAGCAGCCTTACTAGGGACACTGAAGCTTTCTTT.

CDR3 region: CASSLIADLYEQYF. The CDR3 DNA follows: TGTGCCAGCAGCTTAATAGCGGACCTCTACGAGCAGTACTTC. The chain combines TRBV7-2 with TRBJ2-7, with a tentative D call TRBD2 (6 bases). The CDR3 has 14 amino acids. CDR1 SGHTA and CDR2 FQGNSA come from the germline V gene. V lost 2 bases, J lost 3 bases, and 11 bases lay in between.

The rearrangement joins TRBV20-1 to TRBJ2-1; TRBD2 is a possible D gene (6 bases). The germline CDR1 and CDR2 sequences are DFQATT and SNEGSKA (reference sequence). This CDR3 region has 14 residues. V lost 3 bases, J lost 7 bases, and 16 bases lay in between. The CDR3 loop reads CSASPGGRGNEQFF. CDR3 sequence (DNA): TGCAGTGCTAGTCCCGGGGGTAGAGGGAATGAGCAGTTCTTC.

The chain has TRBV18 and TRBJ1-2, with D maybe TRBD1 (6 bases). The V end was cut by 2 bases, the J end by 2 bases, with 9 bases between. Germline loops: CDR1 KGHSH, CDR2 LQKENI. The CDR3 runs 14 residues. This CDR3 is CASSPGQGNYGYTF. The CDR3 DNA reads TGTGCCAGCTCACCAGGGCAGGGGAACTATGGCTACACCTTC.

The CDR3 DNA sequence: TGTGCCAGCAGCATCGGACAGGGAAGCTACGAGCAGTACTTC. Protein: CASSIGQGSYEQYF. This chain uses TRBV11-2 with TRBJ2-7; 8 nucleotides agree with TRBD1. The length of the CDR3 is 14 residues. The J segment lost 3 bases and the V segment lost 5 bases, leaving 6 bases of the junction unmatched. Per germline, CDR1 SGHAT and CDR2 FQNNGV.

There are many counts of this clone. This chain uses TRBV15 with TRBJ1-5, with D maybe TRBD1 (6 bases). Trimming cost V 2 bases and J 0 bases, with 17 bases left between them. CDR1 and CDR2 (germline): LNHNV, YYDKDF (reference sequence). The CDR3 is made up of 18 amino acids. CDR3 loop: CATSRPRGGGVSNQPQHF. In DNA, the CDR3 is TGTGCCACCAGCAGACCCAGGGGTGGTGGGGTTAGCAATCAGCCCCAGCATTTT.

CDR3 region: CASDRGNTGELFF. The DNA for the CDR3 is TGTGCCAGCGACAGGGGGAACACCGGGGAGCTGTTTTTT. V usage is TRBV3-1 (or the pseudogene TRBV3-2) and J usage is TRBJ2-2; 8 positions agree with TRBD1. The CDR3 has 13 residues. CDR1 and CDR2 (germline): LGHDT, YNNKEL (reference sequence). Losses at the gene ends were 8 bases for V and 1 base for J; bases not matched to a gene: 0.

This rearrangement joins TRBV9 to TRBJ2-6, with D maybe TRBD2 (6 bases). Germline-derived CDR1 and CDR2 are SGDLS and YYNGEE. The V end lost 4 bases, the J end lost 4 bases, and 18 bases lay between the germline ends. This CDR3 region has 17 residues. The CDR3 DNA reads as TGTGCCAGCAGCCCGGCGGGACTCTCACCCGGGGCCAACGTCCTGACTTTC. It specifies CASSPAGLSPGANVLTF.

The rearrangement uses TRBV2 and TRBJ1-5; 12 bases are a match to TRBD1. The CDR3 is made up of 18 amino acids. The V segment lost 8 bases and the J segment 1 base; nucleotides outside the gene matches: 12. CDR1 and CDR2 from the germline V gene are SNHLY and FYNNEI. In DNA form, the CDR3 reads TGTGCCAGCGGCACCCCGGGGGACAGGGGGCTAAGCAATCAGCCCCAGCATTTT. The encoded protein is CASGTPGDRGLSNQPQHF.

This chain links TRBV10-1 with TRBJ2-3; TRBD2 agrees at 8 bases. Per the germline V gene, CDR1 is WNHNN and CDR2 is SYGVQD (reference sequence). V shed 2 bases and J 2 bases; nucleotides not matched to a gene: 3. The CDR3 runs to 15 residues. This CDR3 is CASSEGGRTTDTQYF. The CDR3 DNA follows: TGCGCCAGCAGTGAGGGCGGGAGGACCACAGATACGCAGTATTTT.

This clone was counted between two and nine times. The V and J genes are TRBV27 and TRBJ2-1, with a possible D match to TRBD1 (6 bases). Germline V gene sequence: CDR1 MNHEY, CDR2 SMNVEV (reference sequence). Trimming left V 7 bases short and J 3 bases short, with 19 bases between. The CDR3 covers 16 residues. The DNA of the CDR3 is TGTGCCAGCATCCTCTCGTGGGGGCATGGCTACAATGAGCAGTTCTTC. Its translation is CASILSWGHGYNEQFF.

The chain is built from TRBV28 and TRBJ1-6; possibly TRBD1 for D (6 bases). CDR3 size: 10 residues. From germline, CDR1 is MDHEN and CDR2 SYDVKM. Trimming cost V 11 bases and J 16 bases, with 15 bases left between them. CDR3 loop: CASGGDKLHF. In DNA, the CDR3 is TGTGCCTCGGGGGGGGACAAACTCCACTTT.

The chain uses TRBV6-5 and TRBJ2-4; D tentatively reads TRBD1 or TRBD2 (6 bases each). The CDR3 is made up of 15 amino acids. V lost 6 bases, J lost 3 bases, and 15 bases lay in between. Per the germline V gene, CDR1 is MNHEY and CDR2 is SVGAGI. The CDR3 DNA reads TGTGCCAGCAGCTACAGGGACTGGGACAAAAACATTCAGTACTTC. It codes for CASSYRDWDKNIQYF.

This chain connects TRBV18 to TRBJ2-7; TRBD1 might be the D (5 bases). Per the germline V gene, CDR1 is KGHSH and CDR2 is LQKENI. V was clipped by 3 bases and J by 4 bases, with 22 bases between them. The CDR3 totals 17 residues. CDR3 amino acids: CASSPKGPGQGGYEQYF. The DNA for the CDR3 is TGTGCCAGCTCACCTAAGGGTCCCGGGCAGGGTGGATACGAGCAGTACTTC.

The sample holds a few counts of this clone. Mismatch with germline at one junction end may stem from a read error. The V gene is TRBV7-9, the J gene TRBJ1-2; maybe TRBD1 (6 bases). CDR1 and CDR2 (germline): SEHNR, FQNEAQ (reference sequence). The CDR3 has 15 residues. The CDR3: CASSPSGGRSRGLAF. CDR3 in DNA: TGTGCCAGCAGCCCAAGTGGGGGCCGCTCCCGAGGTCTCGCCTTC.

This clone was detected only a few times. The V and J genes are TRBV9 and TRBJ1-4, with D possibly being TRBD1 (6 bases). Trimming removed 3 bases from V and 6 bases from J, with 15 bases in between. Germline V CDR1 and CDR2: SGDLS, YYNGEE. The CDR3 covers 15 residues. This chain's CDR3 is CASSANTGTDEKLFF. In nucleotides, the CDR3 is TGTGCCAGCAGCGCTAACACAGGGACGGATGAAAAACTGTTTTTT.

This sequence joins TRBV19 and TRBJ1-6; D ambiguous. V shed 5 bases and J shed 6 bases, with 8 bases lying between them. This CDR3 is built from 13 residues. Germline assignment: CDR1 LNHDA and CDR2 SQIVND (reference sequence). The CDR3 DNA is TGTGCCAGTAGTGAGGAGCTTAATTCACCCCTCCACTTT. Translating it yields CASSEELNSPLHF.

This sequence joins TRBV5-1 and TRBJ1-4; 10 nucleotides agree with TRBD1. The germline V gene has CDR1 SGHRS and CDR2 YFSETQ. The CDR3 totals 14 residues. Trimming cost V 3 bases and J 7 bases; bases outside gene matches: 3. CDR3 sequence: CASSSGTGAEKLFF. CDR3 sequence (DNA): TGCGCCAGCAGCTCCGGGACAGGGGCTGAAAAACTGTTTTTT.

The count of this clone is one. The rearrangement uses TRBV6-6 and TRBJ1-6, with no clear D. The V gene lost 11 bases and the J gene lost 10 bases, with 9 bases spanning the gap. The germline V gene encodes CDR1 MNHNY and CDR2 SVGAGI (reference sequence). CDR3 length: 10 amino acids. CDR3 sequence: CAAGRSPLHF. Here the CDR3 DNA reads TGTGCCGCGGGCCGGTCACCCCTCCACTTT.